This T cell receptor (beta chain) was recovered during a study of T cells in Graves' hyperthyroidism and ophthalmopathy. Study results and limitations: Researchers report that a 13 V-J model separated ophthalmopathy from stable hyperthyroidism.

The CDR3 regions of TCR beta were amplified from RNA transcripts. A first-round RT-PCR of the TCR CDR3 used the HTBI primer set. TCRdb reprocessed the multiplex PCR reads via MiXCR and lists one record per CDR3 protein. The sample lists 300,000 to 450,000 distinct CDR3 sequences; approximately 14% were seen once. Those patients with uncontrolled infection, other autoimmune disease, pregnancy or lactation were excluded. This clonotype was seen ten or more times. Its antigen is as yet unknown. This TCR came from a woman under 30 with Graves' hyperthyroidism that later progressed to Graves' ophthalmopathy. Material: blood.

In DNA, the CDR3 is TGCAGTGCCTGGAAGACCGGACAGGGCTACGAGCAGTACTTC. Translation: CSAWKTGQGYEQYF. V and J are TRBV20-1 and TRBJ2-7, with 8 bases matching TRBD1. V shed 6 bases, J shed 3 bases, and the junction held 10 bases outside the gene matches. This CDR3 comprises 14 residues. In germline, CDR1 is DFQATT, CDR2 SNEGSKA (reference sequence).